These 22 T cell receptor beta chains were sequenced from one sample in a study of monozygotic twins with inflammatory bowel disease. TCRdb reanalyzed the 5' RACE reads, giving one entry per CDR3 protein sequence and no DNA. This sample carries about 450,000 distinct CDR3 sequences, with about 2.2% going to the ten biggest clones. Sequenced sample: blood. These receptors were taken from a human donor with ulcerative colitis or Crohn's disease, or a healthy co-twin of an affected twin (not recorded which).

The J gene is TRBJ2-5, the V gene TRBV12-3 or TRBV12-4. The CDR3 totals 14 residues. CDR3 region: CASSERSNQETQYF.

The chain recombines TRBV6-1 with TRBJ2-2; TCRdb outputs TRBD2, but without DNA this stays unchecked. The CDR3 loop spans 16 amino acids. CDR1 is MNHNS, CDR2 SASEGT, per germline. The CDR3 loop is CASSLGTSGETGELFF.

This sequence joins TRBV25-1 and TRBJ2-5; the TRBD2 assignment by TCRdb is unverifiable without DNA. Germline-derived CDR1 and CDR2 are MGHDK and SYGVNS. The CDR3 contains 16 residues. CDR3 amino acids: CASSGSLAGLQETQYF.

CDR3 amino acids: CASSLSGSVKANEQFF. The chain has TRBV7-9 and TRBJ2-1; TCRdb's assignment of TRBD2 cannot be checked, as there is no DNA. This CDR3 is 16 amino acids long. CDR1 is SEHNR, CDR2 FQNEAQ, per germline (reference sequence).

The V gene is TRBV9, the J gene TRBJ1-1; TCRdb returns TRBD1, unconfirmable since there is no DNA. Germline V gives CDR1 SGDLS, CDR2 YYNGEE. The CDR3 has 13 amino acids. The CDR3 sequence is CASSVAGAGEAFF.

The chain joins TRBV28 to TRBJ2-3; checking the TCRdb D call of TRBD2 is not possible without DNA. There are 15 residues in the CDR3. Germline V gives CDR1 MDHEN, CDR2 SYDVKM. CDR3: CASSLVAGETDTQYF. The variable domain in full, with the rest retrieved from reference TRBV28 and TRBJ2-3, is DVKVTQSSRYLVKRTGEKVFLECVQDMDHENMFWYRQDPGLGLRLIYFSYDVKMKEKGDIPEGYSVSREKKERFSLILESASTNQTSMYLCASSLVAGETDTQYFGPGTRLTVL.

The chain joins TRBV12-3 or TRBV12-4 to TRBJ1-1; TCRdb designates TRBD1, a call that cannot be tested without DNA. CDR3 length equals 11 residues. The CDR3 sequence: CASSSRGQAFF.

The V and J genes are TRBV20-1 and TRBJ2-4; TCRdb reports TRBD1, a call that lacks DNA to check it against. In germline, CDR1 is DFQATT, CDR2 SNEGSKA (reference sequence). The CDR3 consists of 15 residues. The CDR3 sequence: CSASLRDIAKNIQYF.

The CDR3 protein is CASSLVLAGARNEQYF. The rearrangement links TRBV7-2 to TRBJ2-7; the D call from TCRdb, TRBD2, cannot be confirmed without DNA. The CDR3 totals 16 residues. The germline V gene has CDR1 SGHTA and CDR2 FQGNSA.

The V call is TRBV7-9, the J call TRBJ2-1; there is no DNA to check the TCRdb D call of TRBD2. Germline V CDR1 and CDR2: SEHNR, FQNEAQ (reference sequence). This CDR3 is built from 14 residues. CDR3 amino acids: CASSFGLADNEQFF.

This chain links TRBV6-5 with TRBJ2-7; TCRdb's D call of TRBD1 is untestable without DNA. Germline V gene data show CDR1 as MNHEY and CDR2 as SVGAGI. The CDR3 has 16 amino acids. The CDR3 is CASSYYGQGLSYEQYF.

This rearrangement joins TRBV28 to TRBJ1-3; TCRdb returns TRBD1, unconfirmable since there is no DNA. The CDR3 length is 11 residues. Germline V gene data show CDR1 as MDHEN and CDR2 as SYDVKM. The CDR3 protein is CAGALGNTIYF. The whole variable domain, filled in from reference TRBV28 and TRBJ1-3, reads DVKVTQSSRYLVKRTGEKVFLECVQDMDHENMFWYRQDPGLGLRLIYFSYDVKMKEKGDIPEGYSVSREKKERFSLILESASTNQTSMYLCAGALGNTIYFGEGSWLTVV.

The V and J genes are TRBV9 and TRBJ1-6. The CDR3 has 12 residues. The germline CDR1 and CDR2 sequences are SGDLS and YYNGEE. The CDR3 here is CASSGLNSPLHF.

V gene TRBV7-9 combines with J gene TRBJ2-7; the TCRdb D gene call, TRBD1, has no DNA to confirm it. The CDR3 runs 14 residues. Germline V gene data show CDR1 as SEHNR and CDR2 as FQNEAQ (reference sequence). Here the CDR3 reads CASSSDRPLDEQYF.

The rearrangement joins TRBV20-1 to TRBJ2-3; TCRdb gives TRBD2 as the D gene, but with no DNA this cannot be confirmed. This CDR3 spans 18 amino acids. CDR1 is DFQATT, CDR2 SNEGSKA, per germline (reference sequence). CDR3 loop: CSAGGGLAGGAEPDTQYF.

The gene calls are TRBV6-2 or TRBV6-3 and TRBJ2-3. The CDR3 runs to 12 residues. Germline assignment: CDR1 MNHEY and CDR2 SVGEGT. CDR3: CASRYDTDTQYF.

V usage is TRBV11-3 and J usage is TRBJ2-1; as DNA is missing, the TRBD2 call by TCRdb cannot be tested. This CDR3 spans 13 amino acids. Germline V CDR1 and CDR2: SGHNT, YENEEA. The CDR3 here is CASSLGVLAEQFF.

The V call is TRBV5-1, the J call TRBJ2-7; absent DNA, TCRdb's TRBD1 call cannot be checked. Germline V gene sequence: CDR1 SGHRS, CDR2 YFSETQ. This CDR3 region has 16 residues. CDR3 sequence reads: CASSVNTGTGSYEQYF.

The chain is built from TRBV9 and TRBJ2-5; TCRdb's D gene call, TRBD2, goes unchecked for lack of DNA. The CDR3 length is 18 residues. Germline lookup yields CDR1 SGDLS and CDR2 YYNGEE. The CDR3 loop reads CASSVAASGGAVGETQYF.

The V and J genes are TRBV7-2 and TRBJ1-3. This CDR3 is 15 amino acids long. Germline assignment: CDR1 SGHTA and CDR2 FQGNSA. The CDR3 protein is CASSLVDSSGNTIYF.

The rearrangement links TRBV6-4 to TRBJ2-5; TCRdb calls TRBD1, which cannot be checked without DNA. CDR3 size: 14 residues. Germline-derived CDR1 and CDR2 are MRHNA and SNTAGT. The chain's CDR3 is CASSSLGEYETQYF.

The V and J genes are TRBV7-2 and TRBJ2-1; the D call from TCRdb, TRBD1, cannot be confirmed without DNA. This CDR3 has 14 amino acids. Germline-derived CDR1 and CDR2 are SGHTA and FQGNSA. The CDR3 sequence is CASSLIGGTNEQFF.